A selection of T cell receptor beta chains follows, all from one sample in a study of cytomegalovirus exposure and HLA in healthy donors. The assay was immunoSEQ multiplex PCR, and TCRdb's table has in-frame clones only and misses some. Here the sample spans roughly 100,000 clones, about 76% being singletons. The sample consisted of PBMCs. These receptors originate from a woman aged 35 to 49 in good health and CMV-seronegative. CDR3s include the opening cysteine and the closing phenylalanine or tryptophan. A D gene is named only where the DNA matches it firmly. The size field is filled for only some rows; it gives once, few, many or a size class.

cdr3_length: 15; d_call: TRBD1; clone_size: .; j_call: TRBJ2-2; v_call: TRBV9; cdr3_aa: CASSRNRGDTGELFF; cdr3_nt: TGTGCCAGCAGTCGAAACAGGGGGGACACCGGGGAGCTGTTTTTT
cdr3_length: 12; d_call: .; clone_size: .; j_call: TRBJ2-6; v_call: TRBV30; cdr3_aa: CAWASGANVLTF; cdr3_nt: TGTGCCTGGGCGTCTGGGGCCAACGTCCTGACTTTC
cdr3_length: 18; d_call: TRBD1; clone_size: few; j_call: TRBJ1-1; v_call: TRBV27; cdr3_aa: CASSIRSGGAGMNTEAFF; cdr3_nt: TGTGCCAGCAGTATCCGATCAGGGGGCGCGGGGATGAACACTGAAGCTTTCTTT
cdr3_length: 15; d_call: TRBD1; clone_size: .; j_call: TRBJ1-4; v_call: TRBV4-3; cdr3_aa: CASSQGGTGAEKLFF; cdr3_nt: TGCGCCAGCAGCCAAGGGGGGACAGGGGCTGAAAAACTGTTTTTT
cdr3_length: 13; d_call: .; clone_size: .; j_call: TRBJ2-3; v_call: TRBV10-3; cdr3_aa: CAISEPGLDTQYF; cdr3_nt: TGTGCCATCAGTGAGCCAGGACTGGATACGCAGTATTTT
cdr3_length: 15; d_call: .; clone_size: .; j_call: TRBJ1-2; v_call: TRBV27; cdr3_aa: CASVSRFMGQDGYTF; cdr3_nt: TGTGCCAGCGTTTCACGGTTCATGGGGCAGGACGGCTACACCTTC
cdr3_length: 15; d_call: .; clone_size: .; j_call: TRBJ1-4; v_call: TRBV9; cdr3_aa: CASSPSGTTNEKLFF; cdr3_nt: TGTGCCAGCAGCCCTTCAGGGACAACTAATGAAAAACTGTTTTTT
cdr3_length: 13; d_call: .; clone_size: once; j_call: TRBJ1-5; v_call: TRBV2; cdr3_aa: CASDTNSNQPQHF; cdr3_nt: TGTGCCAGCGACACGAATAGCAATCAGCCCCAGCATTTT
cdr3_length: 15; d_call: .; clone_size: .; j_call: TRBJ2-3; v_call: TRBV7-3; cdr3_aa: CASSLGSSLTDTQYF; cdr3_nt: TGTGCCAGCAGCTTAGGTTCTAGTCTCACAGATACGCAGTATTTT
cdr3_length: 14; d_call: .; clone_size: .; j_call: TRBJ1-1; v_call: TRBV2; cdr3_aa: CASSLGQLNTEAFF; cdr3_nt: TGTGCCAGCAGCCTTGGACAGTTGAACACTGAAGCTTTCTTT
cdr3_length: 16; d_call: .; clone_size: .; j_call: TRBJ2-1; v_call: TRBV28; cdr3_aa: CASSPKSRGWYNEQFF; cdr3_nt: TGTGCCAGCAGCCCTAAGTCCCGGGGGTGGTACAATGAGCAGTTCTTC
cdr3_length: 13; d_call: .; clone_size: .; j_call: TRBJ1-5; v_call: TRBV19; cdr3_aa: CASSINGYQPQHF; cdr3_nt: TGTGCCAGTAGTATTAACGGTTATCAGCCCCAGCATTTT
cdr3_length: 15; d_call: TRBD2; clone_size: .; j_call: TRBJ2-7; v_call: TRBV29-1; cdr3_aa: CSVEGGKLAGEEQYF; cdr3_nt: TGCAGCGTTGAGGGCGGTAAACTAGCGGGGGAAGAGCAGTACTTC
cdr3_length: 15; d_call: .; clone_size: .; j_call: TRBJ2-2; v_call: TRBV7-9; cdr3_aa: CASSSRIGVLGELFF; cdr3_nt: TGTGCCAGCAGCTCCCGGATAGGGGTTTTGGGGGAGCTGTTTTTT
cdr3_length: 14; d_call: TRBD2; clone_size: medium-sized; j_call: TRBJ2-3; v_call: TRBV6-1; cdr3_aa: CASSGLAGPDTQYF; cdr3_nt: TGTGCCAGCAGTGGACTAGCGGGCCCAGATACGCAGTATTTT
cdr3_length: 14; d_call: TRBD1; clone_size: few; j_call: TRBJ1-6; v_call: TRBV6-4; cdr3_aa: CASSSGQGNSPLHF; cdr3_nt: TGTGCCAGCAGTTCGGGACAGGGGAATTCACCCCTCCACTTT
cdr3_length: 18; d_call: TRBD1; clone_size: .; j_call: TRBJ1-3; v_call: TRBV5-1; cdr3_aa: CASSLEWLGQPSGNTIYF; cdr3_nt: TGCGCCAGCAGCTTGGAATGGTTGGGACAGCCTTCTGGAAACACCATATATTTT
cdr3_length: 15; d_call: TRBD2; clone_size: .; j_call: TRBJ2-5; v_call: TRBV6-5; cdr3_aa: CASSYRPGGQETQYF; cdr3_nt: TGTGCCAGCAGTTACCGCCCGGGGGGACAAGAGACCCAGTACTTC
cdr3_length: 16; d_call: .; clone_size: .; j_call: TRBJ1-1; v_call: TRBV6-1; cdr3_aa: CASSAGMRLLNTEAFF; cdr3_nt: TGTGCCAGCAGTGCAGGGATGCGGTTATTGAACACTGAAGCTTTCTTT
cdr3_length: 18; d_call: TRBD2; clone_size: .; j_call: TRBJ2-6; v_call: TRBV5-1; cdr3_aa: CASSTGTSGGPGANVLTF; cdr3_nt: TGCGCCAGCAGCACCGGGACTAGCGGGGGCCCTGGGGCCAACGTCCTGACTTTC
cdr3_length: 14; d_call: .; clone_size: .; j_call: TRBJ2-7; v_call: TRBV1; cdr3_aa: CTSSGRTSVNEQYF; cdr3_nt: TGCACCAGCAGCGGACGGACTAGCGTCAACGAGCAGTACTTC
cdr3_length: 12; d_call: .; clone_size: .; j_call: TRBJ1-1; v_call: TRBV6-1; cdr3_aa: CASRAQGTEAFF; cdr3_nt: TGTGCCAGCAGAGCTCAGGGGACTGAAGCTTTCTTT
cdr3_length: 13; d_call: .; clone_size: .; j_call: TRBJ1-2; v_call: TRBV5-6; cdr3_aa: CASSRRGGYGYTF; cdr3_nt: TGTGCCAGCAGCCGGCGGGGGGGTTATGGCTACACCTTC
cdr3_length: 14; d_call: .; clone_size: .; j_call: TRBJ2-3; v_call: TRBV14; cdr3_aa: CASSPDSNTDTQYF; cdr3_nt: TGTGCCAGCAGTCCGGACAGCAACACAGATACGCAGTATTTT
cdr3_length: 18; d_call: TRBD1; clone_size: .; j_call: TRBJ2-7; v_call: TRBV5-1; cdr3_aa: CASSLADPGTGNPYEQYF; cdr3_nt: TGCGCCAGCAGCTTGGCCGATCCGGGGACAGGGAACCCCTACGAGCAGTACTTC
cdr3_length: 16; d_call: TRBD1; clone_size: .; j_call: TRBJ1-1; v_call: TRBV9; cdr3_aa: CASSVASQGAWAEAFF; cdr3_nt: TGTGCCAGCAGCGTAGCCTCCCAGGGGGCGTGGGCTGAAGCTTTCTTT
cdr3_length: 18; d_call: .; clone_size: .; j_call: TRBJ1-3; v_call: TRBV4-1; cdr3_aa: CASSQDYREGRKRNTIYF; cdr3_nt: TGCGCCAGCAGCCAAGATTACAGGGAAGGAAGGAAGAGGAACACCATATATTTT
cdr3_length: 14; d_call: .; clone_size: .; j_call: TRBJ2-7; v_call: TRBV18; cdr3_aa: CASSPLPGHREQYF; cdr3_nt: TGTGCCAGCTCACCCCTGCCGGGACACAGAGAGCAGTACTTC
cdr3_length: 12; d_call: .; clone_size: .; j_call: TRBJ2-7; v_call: TRBV29-1; cdr3_aa: CSVMAPSYEQYF; cdr3_nt: TGCAGCGTTATGGCCCCCTCCTACGAGCAGTACTTC
cdr3_length: 14; d_call: .; clone_size: once; j_call: TRBJ1-3; v_call: TRBV7-2; cdr3_aa: CASSLLFSGNTIYF; cdr3_nt: TGTGCCAGCAGCTTACTTTTCTCTGGAAACACCATATATTTT
cdr3_length: 14; d_call: TRBD1; clone_size: once; j_call: TRBJ1-5; v_call: TRBV2; cdr3_aa: CASSERQGDQPQHF; cdr3_nt: TGTGCCAGCAGTGAACGGCAGGGGGATCAGCCCCAGCATTTT
cdr3_length: 13; d_call: .; clone_size: .; j_call: TRBJ1-1; v_call: TRBV29-1; cdr3_aa: CSVVARVNTEAFF; cdr3_nt: TGCAGCGTTGTCGCCAGGGTGAACACTGAAGCTTTCTTT
cdr3_length: 14; d_call: .; clone_size: .; j_call: TRBJ1-2; v_call: TRBV19; cdr3_aa: CASSIWEIDYGYTF; cdr3_nt: TGTGCCAGTAGTATTTGGGAGATTGACTATGGCTACACCTTC
cdr3_length: 15; d_call: .; clone_size: once; j_call: TRBJ1-4; v_call: TRBV19; cdr3_aa: CASSIFGETNEKLFF; cdr3_nt: TGTGCCAGTAGTATATTTGGAGAGACTAATGAAAAACTGTTTTTT
cdr3_length: 15; d_call: .; clone_size: .; j_call: TRBJ1-5; v_call: TRBV2; cdr3_aa: CASSDGGISNQPQHF; cdr3_nt: TGTGCCAGCAGTGATGGGGGCATTAGCAATCAGCCCCAGCATTTT
cdr3_length: 16; d_call: TRBD2; clone_size: .; j_call: TRBJ2-1; v_call: TRBV10-3; cdr3_aa: CAISESAGDSYNEQFF; cdr3_nt: TGTGCCATCAGTGAGTCGGCGGGGGACTCCTACAATGAGCAGTTCTTC
cdr3_length: 16; d_call: TRBD2; clone_size: .; j_call: TRBJ2-5; v_call: TRBV7-6; cdr3_aa: CASSSAPGTRGETQYF; cdr3_nt: TGTGCCAGCAGCTCCGCTCCCGGGACTAGGGGGGAGACCCAGTACTTC
cdr3_length: 15; d_call: TRBD1; clone_size: .; j_call: TRBJ1-5; v_call: TRBV19; cdr3_aa: CASSRIGTGNQPQHF; cdr3_nt: TGTGCCAGTAGTAGGATCGGGACAGGCAATCAGCCCCAGCATTTT
cdr3_length: 15; d_call: .; clone_size: few; j_call: TRBJ1-1; v_call: TRBV5-1; cdr3_aa: CASSLEAGPSTEAFF; cdr3_nt: TGCGCCAGCAGCTTGGAGGCAGGCCCGAGCACTGAAGCTTTCTTT
cdr3_length: 14; d_call: TRBD1; clone_size: once; j_call: TRBJ1-2; v_call: TRBV27; cdr3_aa: CASTRTGGDYGYTF; cdr3_nt: TGTGCCAGCACTCGGACAGGGGGGGACTATGGCTACACCTTC
cdr3_length: 15; d_call: TRBD1; clone_size: .; j_call: TRBJ2-3; v_call: TRBV14; cdr3_aa: CASSQGQGITDTQYF; cdr3_nt: TGTGCCAGCAGCCAAGGACAGGGAATCACAGATACGCAGTATTTT
cdr3_length: 14; d_call: TRBD1; clone_size: few; j_call: TRBJ1-2; v_call: TRBV6-4; cdr3_aa: CASSPRDRAGGYTF; cdr3_nt: TGTGCCAGCAGTCCCCGGGACAGGGCGGGCGGCTACACCTTC